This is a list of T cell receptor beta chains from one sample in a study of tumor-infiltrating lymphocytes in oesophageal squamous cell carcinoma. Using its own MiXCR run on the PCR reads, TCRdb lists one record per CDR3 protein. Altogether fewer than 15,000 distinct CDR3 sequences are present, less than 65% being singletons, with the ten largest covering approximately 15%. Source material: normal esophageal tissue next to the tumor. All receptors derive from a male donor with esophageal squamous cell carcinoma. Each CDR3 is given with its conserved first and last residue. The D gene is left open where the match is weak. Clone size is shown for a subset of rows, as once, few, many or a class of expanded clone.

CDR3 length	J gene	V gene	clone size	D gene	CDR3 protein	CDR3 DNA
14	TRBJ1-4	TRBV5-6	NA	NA	CASSPLSGGEKLFF	TGTGCCAGCAGCCCCCTTTCCGGGGGTGAAAAACTGTTTTTT
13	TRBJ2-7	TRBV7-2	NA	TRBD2	CASSAVGGGEQYF	TGTGCCAGCAGCGCTGTTGGGGGGGGCGAGCAGTACTTC
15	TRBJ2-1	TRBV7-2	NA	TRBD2	CASSLASGVYNEQFF	TGTGCCAGCAGCTTAGCTAGCGGGGTATACAATGAGCAGTTCTTC
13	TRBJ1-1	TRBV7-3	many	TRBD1	CASSLSRGTEAFF	TGTGCCAGCAGCTTATCCAGGGGGACTGAAGCTTTCTTT
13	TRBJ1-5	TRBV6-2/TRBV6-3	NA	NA	CASIGWVGQPQHF	TGTGCCAGCATAGGCTGGGTGGGGCAGCCCCAGCATTTT
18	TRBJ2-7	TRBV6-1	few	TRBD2	CASTDGLAGGPGVYEQYF	TGTGCCAGCACCGATGGACTAGCGGGAGGGCCAGGGGTCTACGAGCAGTACTTC
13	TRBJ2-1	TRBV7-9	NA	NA	CASSLVPDSRWYF	TGTGCCAGCAGCTTAGTCCCAGACAGCAGGTGGTACTTC
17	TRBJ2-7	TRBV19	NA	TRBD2	CASSMGTSGSLSHEQYF	TGTGCCAGTAGTATGGGGACTAGCGGGAGTTTATCTCACGAGCAGTACTTC
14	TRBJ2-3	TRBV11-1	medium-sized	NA	CASSLPGVADTQYF	TGTGCCAGCAGCTTACCGGGAGTGGCAGATACGCAGTATTTT
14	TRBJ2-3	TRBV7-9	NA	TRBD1	CASSLGVGGQTPYF	TGTGCCAGCAGCTTAGGTGTAGGGGGACAGACCCCTTACTTC
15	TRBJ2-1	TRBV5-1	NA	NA	CASSTGSLSYNEQYF	TGCGCCAGCAGTACAGGCTCGCTGTCCTACAATGAGCAGTACTTT
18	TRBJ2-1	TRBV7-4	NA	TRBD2	CASSRTSGRTSSYNEQFF	TGTGCCAGCAGCCGGACTAGCGGGAGGACGAGCTCCTACAATGAGCAGTTCTTC
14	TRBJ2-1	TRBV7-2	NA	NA	CASSVGQITHRQFF	TGTGCCAGCAGCGTAGGACAAATAACCCACCGGCAGTTCTTC
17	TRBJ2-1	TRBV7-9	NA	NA	CASSLLRGAGSYNEQFF	TGTGCCAGCAGCTTACTAAGGGGGGCAGGCTCCTACAATGAGCAGTTCTTC
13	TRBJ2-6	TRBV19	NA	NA	CASTVSGANVLTF	TGTGCCAGTACCGTCTCTGGGGCCAACGTCCTGACTTTC
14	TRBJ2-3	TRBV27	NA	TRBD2	CASSLGGGRTKQYF	TGTGCCAGCAGTTTAGGGGGGGGGAGGACCAAACAGTATTTT
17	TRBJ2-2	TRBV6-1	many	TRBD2	CASTQGLAVTNTGELFF	TGTGCCAGCACCCAGGGACTAGCCGTTACGAACACCGGGGAGCTGTTTTTT
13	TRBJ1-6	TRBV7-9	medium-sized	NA	CASSLERDSPLHF	TGTGCCAGCAGCTTAGAGAGGGATTCACCCCTCCACTTT
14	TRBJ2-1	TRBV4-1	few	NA	CASSQELDNNEQFF	TGCGCCAGCAGCCAAGAATTGGACAACAATGAGCAGTTCTTC
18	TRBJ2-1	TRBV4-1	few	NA	CASSQELRGKRSYNEQFF	TGCGCCAGCAGCCAAGAGCTCCGGGGAAAGCGCTCCTACAATGAGCAGTTCTTC
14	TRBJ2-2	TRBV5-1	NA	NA	CASTKLVNTGELFF	TGCGCCAGCACTAAACTAGTTAACACCGGGGAGCTGTTTTTT
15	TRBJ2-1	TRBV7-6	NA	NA	CASSFDGGSYNEQFF	TGTGCCAGCAGCTTTGACGGGGGCTCCTACAATGAGCAGTTCTTC
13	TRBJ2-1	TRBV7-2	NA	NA	CASSLEAEVEQFF	TGTGCCAGCAGCTTAGAGGCGGAGGTGGAGCAGTTCTTC
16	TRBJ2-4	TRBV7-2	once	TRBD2	CASSLAGPGLGGEQYF	TGTGCCAGCAGCTTAGCGGGTCCGGGACTAGGAGGTGAGCAGTACTTC
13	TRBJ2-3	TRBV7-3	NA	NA	CASSLDYTDTQYF	TGTGCCAGCAGCTTAGATTACACAGATACGCAGTATTTT
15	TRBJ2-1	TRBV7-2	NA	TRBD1	CASSLYRDRDNEQFF	TGTGCCAGCAGCTTATACCGGGACAGGGACAATGAGCAGTTCTTC
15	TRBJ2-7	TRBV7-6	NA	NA	CASSLRWSSYNEQYF	TGTGCCAGCAGCTTAAGGTGGAGCTCCTACAATGAGCAGTACTTC
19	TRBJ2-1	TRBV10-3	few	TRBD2	CAISGGLAGGTSSYNEQFF	TGTGCCATCAGTGGGGGACTAGCGGGAGGGACGAGCTCCTACAATGAGCAGTTCTTC
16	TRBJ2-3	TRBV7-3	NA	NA	CASSLRGSSGTDTQYF	TGTGCCAGCAGCTTAAGAGGATCTAGCGGCACAGATACGCAGTATTTT
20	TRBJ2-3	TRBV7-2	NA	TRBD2	CASSQLAGLVPIVGTDTQYF	TGTGCCAGCAGTCAACTAGCGGGGTTAGTACCTATAGTGGGCACAGATACGCAGTATTTT
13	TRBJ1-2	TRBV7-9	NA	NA	CASSLAGDYGYTF	TGTGCCAGCAGCTTAGCAGGGGACTATGGCTACACCTTC
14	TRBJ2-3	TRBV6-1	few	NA	CASGLGGRADTQYF	TGTGCCAGCGGACTAGGGGGCCGAGCAGATACGCAGTATTTT